The sequence of this T cell receptor (beta chain) was determined in a study of blood T cell repertoires in COVID-19. Looked up from germline, CDR1 is MNHEY and CDR2 is SVGAGI. There are 13 residues in the CDR3. The ends lost 6 bases at V and 6 bases at J; junction bases unmatched: 4. Followed longitudinally, the Seattle patients had been enrolled during active infection. Original data processing: Using reference gene primer amplification, nucleated cell counts were estimated. Data came from immunoSEQ multiplex PCR; TCRdb stores just in-frame clones and leaves some out. For V, J and clone size, that table is used; D and trimming come from the DNA. The table lists roughly 230,000 clones, about 93% of them singletons.

The TCR was taken from a man between 25 and 39 years old with COVID-19, enrolled during active disease. Sequencing was done on a sample of peripheral blood. The rearrangement uses TRBV6-5 and TRBJ1-2; TRBD1 aligns across 10 bases. CDR3 amino acids: CASRLTGGHGYTF. The CDR3 bases are TGTGCCAGCAGGTTGACAGGGGGCCATGGCTACACCTTC.